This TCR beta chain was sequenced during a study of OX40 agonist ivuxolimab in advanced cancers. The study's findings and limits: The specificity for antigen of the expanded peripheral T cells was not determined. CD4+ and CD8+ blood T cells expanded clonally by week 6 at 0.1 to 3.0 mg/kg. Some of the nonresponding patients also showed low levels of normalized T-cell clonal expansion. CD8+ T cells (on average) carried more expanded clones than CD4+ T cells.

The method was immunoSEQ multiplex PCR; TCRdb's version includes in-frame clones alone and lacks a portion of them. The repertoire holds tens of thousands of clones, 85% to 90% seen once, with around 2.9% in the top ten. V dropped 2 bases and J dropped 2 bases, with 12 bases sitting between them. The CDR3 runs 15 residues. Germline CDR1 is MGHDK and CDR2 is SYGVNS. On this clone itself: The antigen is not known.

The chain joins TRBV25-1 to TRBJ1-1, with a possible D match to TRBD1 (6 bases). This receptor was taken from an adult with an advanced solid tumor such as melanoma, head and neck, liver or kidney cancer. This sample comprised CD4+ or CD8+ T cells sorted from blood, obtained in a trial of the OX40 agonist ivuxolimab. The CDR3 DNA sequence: TGTGCCAGCAGTGAAACTAACAGGGACAACACTGAAGCTTTCTTT. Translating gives CASSETNRDNTEAFF.